This TCR beta chain was retrieved from a study of control samples from healthy donors and cancer patients. The repertoire was sequenced with immunoSEQ multiplex PCR; TCRdb's copy has only in-frame clones and lacks some. The sample lists 150,000 or so clones, roughly 90% occurring once. Sequencing was carried out using blood. The receptor was derived from a man aged 25 to 40 in good health.

CDR3 coding DNA: TGTGCCAGCAGCCGCGGACAGGAAGTCACCTATAATTCACCCCTCCACTTT. Residues: CASSRGQEVTYNSPLHF. J is TRBJ1-6 and V is TRBV2, with TRBD1 matching 7 bases. The CDR3 has 17 residues. Trimming took 6 bases from V and 2 from J; bases not matched to a gene: 10. Germline CDR1 reads SNHLY; CDR2 reads FYNNEI.